This TCR beta chain came from a study of molecular identifiers for immune sequencing clone quantification. About the research overall: Naive CD8 RNA (roughly 18,000 or 92,000 cells) was divided into five aliquots, with four sequenced. Study outcomes and limitations: The share of molecules held by clones above 20 RNA copies was over 99% in effector cells and under 1% in naive cells.

As to this clonotype: Its antigen is undetermined.

Previously described methods and listed TCR primers produced bulk TCR libraries. TCRdb called the PCR reads again in MiXCR, with one record for every CDR3 protein. The sample has about 510,000 distinct CDR3 sequences, around 21% seen once; the top ten hold more than 0.8%. Naive CD8 T cells were picked out by sorting for CD8+CD4-CCR7+CD45RA+. This CDR3 has 13 amino acids. V lost 4 bases and J lost 1, with 2 bases in between. The material sequenced was naive CD8+ T cells from blood, with Jurkat cell RNA spiked in. Subset in this sample: FACS-sorted CD8+CD4-CCR7+CD45RA+ naive T cells. The source is a human donor in good health. Some libraries in this study had Jurkat cell RNA spiked in. This chain links TRBV12-3 or TRBV12-4 with TRBJ2-6; D remains ambiguous. The CDR3 nucleotides are TGTGCCAGCAGTTGGTCTGGGGCCAACGTCCTGACTTTC. It translates to CASSWSGANVLTF.